This paragraph reports one T cell receptor beta chain. Its antigen is unknown. Every donor contributed roughly 10 milliliters of peripheral blood by blood draw. Per sample, no less than 5 micrograms of total RNA were extracted. This record belongs to a study of blood T cells in healthy people across ages. Germline lookup yields CDR1 SGHRS and CDR2 YFSETQ. V lost 5 bases to trimming and J lost 5 bases; unmatched junction nucleotides: 10. The length of the CDR3 is 15 residues. For the second PCR, which ran for roughly 6 to 12 cycles, a sample-barcoded 5' primer and a J-beta primer mix were used. A tag from a template-switch adaptor with 12 random nucleotides marked each cDNA molecule. TCRdb processed the 5' RACE reads anew with MiXCR; each CDR3 protein has one entry. The repertoire holds under 850,000 distinct CDR3 sequences, with around 36% as singletons. Study results and caveats: Per million T cells, TCR beta diversity dropped about linearly as age rose.

The clonotype originates from a man aged 18 to 30 in good health. The chain uses TRBV5-1 and TRBJ2-1; 7 nucleotides agree with TRBD1. The sample taken for sequencing was blood. This CDR3 reads CASSLIPTGHNEQFF. The DNA of the CDR3 is TGCGCCAGCAGTCTTATCCCGACAGGGCACAATGAGCAGTTCTTC. The variable domain in full, completed from reference TRBV5-1 and TRBJ2-1, reads KAGVTQTPRYLIKTRGQQVTLSCSPISGHRSVSWYQQTPGQGLQFLFEYFSETQRNKGNFPGRFSGRQFSNSRSEMNVSTLELGDSALYLCASSLIPTGHNEQFFGPGTRLTVL.